These 27 T cell receptor beta chains originate from one sample sequenced in a study of control samples from healthy donors and cancer patients. Measured with immunoSEQ multiplex PCR; TCRdb has only the in-frame clones, and not every one. The sample contains roughly 370,000 clones, over 75% of which appear only once. Material: PBMCs. Receptors were obtained from a man aged 35-49 years with head and neck cancer.

The V gene is TRBV6-6, the J gene TRBJ2-5, with a tentative D call TRBD2 (7 bases). CDR3 size: 14 residues. Germline V lookup: CDR1 MNHNY, CDR2 SVGAGI (reference sequence). With 10 bases removed from V and 4 bases from J, the gap between germline ends came to 19 bases. Here the CDR3 DNA reads TGTGCCATACAGCTGAGGGGGGGTCTAGAGACCCAGTACTTC. Its protein is CAIQLRGGLETQYF.

The J gene is TRBJ2-7, the V gene TRBV5-1; unclear D gene. The CDR3 is made up of 17 amino acids. With 0 bases removed from V and 0 bases from J, the gap between germline ends came to 16 bases. Per germline, CDR1 SGHRS and CDR2 YFSETQ. This chain's CDR3 is CASSLDPIGFNSYEQYF. Written as DNA, the CDR3 is TGCGCCAGCAGCTTGGATCCCATAGGGTTCAACTCCTACGAGCAGTACTTC.

The rearrangement joins TRBV11-1 to TRBJ1-1, with 7 positions matching TRBD1. CDR1 and CDR2 (germline): SGHAT, FQDESV (reference sequence). With 6 bases clipped from V and 7 bases from J, the junction kept 11 bases outside the gene matches. The CDR3 sequence is 14 residues long. The CDR3 spells CASSWDRRKLEAFF. The CDR3 nucleotides are TGTGCCAGCAGTTGGGACAGAAGGAAGCTTGAAGCTTTCTTT.

The chain joins TRBV5-5 to TRBJ1-1; 7 positions agree with TRBD1. V lost 6 bases and J lost 9; bases outside the gene matches: 8. The CDR3 covers 12 residues. Looked up from germline, CDR1 is SGHKS and CDR2 is YYEKEE (reference sequence). The CDR3: CASTMETGKAFF. CDR3 coding DNA: TGTGCCAGCACTATGGAGACAGGGAAAGCTTTCTTT.

The chain has TRBV28 and TRBJ2-5, with D tentatively TRBD2 (5 bases). The germline gives CDR1 MDHEN, CDR2 SYDVKM. Deletions cut 7 bases from V and 0 bases from J, with 12 bases between. The CDR3 consists of 14 residues. The CDR3 DNA follows: TGTGCCAGCATGATAGCGATGTACCAAGAGACCCAGTACTTC. It translates to CASMIAMYQETQYF.

On this clone: Other DNA sequences in the same sample also yield this CDR3. This chain uses TRBV7-3 with TRBJ1-1, with D unresolved. Germline V gene lookup returns CDR1 SGHTA and CDR2 FQGTGA. The CDR3 has 13 amino acids. V lost 1 base, J lost 0 bases, and 3 bases lay in between. CDR3: CASSLSVNTEAFF. DNA for the CDR3: TGTGCCAGCAGCTTAAGTGTGAACACTGAAGCTTTCTTT.

This CDR3 reads CASSLTSNTEAFF. CDR3 bases: TGTGCCAGCAGCTTAACGTCGAACACTGAAGCTTTCTTT. J is TRBJ1-1 and V is TRBV11-2; D is unclear. The CDR3 has 13 amino acids. V was pared by 2 bases and J by 1 base, with 5 bases between. Germline V gene lookup returns CDR1 SGHAT and CDR2 FQNNGV.

The V call is TRBV28, the J call TRBJ1-4; 8 positions match TRBD1. This CDR3 region has 15 residues. Losses at the gene ends were 6 bases for V and 8 bases for J; bases not matched to a gene: 11. The V gene's germline CDR1 is MDHEN and CDR2 SYDVKM. CDR3 in DNA: TGTGCCAGCAGGCCTACGGACAGGGTTAGCGAAAAACTGTTTTTT. Amino acid sequence: CASRPTDRVSEKLFF.

This sequence joins TRBV28 and TRBJ2-1; possible D gene TRBD2, 5 bases. V lost 3 bases to trimming and J lost 9 bases, with 15 bases between them. The CDR3 consists of 14 residues. Germline V gives CDR1 MDHEN, CDR2 SYDVKM. The CDR3 loop is CASSLLTPGIEQFF. The DNA for the CDR3 is TGTGCCAGCAGTTTGCTTACTCCGGGAATTGAGCAGTTCTTC.

V usage is TRBV5-8 and J usage is TRBJ2-5; either TRBD1 or TRBD2 may fit D (6 bases each). From germline, CDR1 is SGHTS and CDR2 YDEGEE. The CDR3 has 14 amino acids. V was cut by 6 bases and J by 4 bases, with 16 bases left in between. CDR3 loop: CASNPSGGRETQYF. DNA of the CDR3: TGTGCCAGCAACCCCTCCGGGGGCCGAGAGACCCAGTACTTC.

The V call is TRBV4-2, the J call TRBJ2-5; 12 bases map to TRBD2. This CDR3 region has 16 residues. Looked up from germline, CDR1 is LGHNA and CDR2 is YNFKEQ. J gave up 1 base and V 4 bases, and 4 bases lay outside the gene matches. The CDR3 reads CASSLSSGGAQETQYF. In nucleotides, the CDR3 is TGTGCCAGCAGCCTGTCTAGCGGGGGGGCCCAAGAGACCCAGTACTTC.

The V call is TRBV20-1, the J call TRBJ1-2; the D gene is possibly TRBD1 (5 bases). Germline V CDR1 and CDR2: DFQATT, SNEGSKA (reference sequence). The CDR3 is made up of 10 amino acids. The CDR3 DNA is TGCAGCCTCCGGGGGGATGGCTACACCTTC. It codes for CSLRGDGYTF.

This chain links TRBV27 with TRBJ1-1; unclear D gene. V was pared by 2 bases and J by 1 base, with 5 bases between. Germline V CDR1 and CDR2: MNHEY, SMNVEV (reference sequence). The CDR3 contains 13 residues. The CDR3 DNA follows: TGTGCCAGCAGTTTACAGAGGAACACTGAAGCTTTCTTT. Encoded protein: CASSLQRNTEAFF.

The J gene is TRBJ2-1, the V gene TRBV30; D gene unclear. Trimming pared 2 bases from V and 2 bases from J, leaving 10 bases between. Germline CDR1 reads GTSNPN; CDR2 reads SVGIG (reference sequence). The length of the CDR3 is 14 residues. CDR3 sequence: CAWSRSEAYNEQFF. Here the CDR3 DNA reads TGTGCCTGGAGTCGTTCAGAGGCCTACAATGAGCAGTTCTTC.

This chain joins TRBV7-2 and TRBJ1-2; 9 bases agree with TRBD1. The CDR3 extends over 15 amino acids. Losses at the gene ends were 5 bases for V and 5 bases for J; bases not matched to a gene: 9. Per the germline V gene, CDR1 is SGHTA and CDR2 is FQGNSA. The CDR3 is CASSPGGTGLYGYTF. The CDR3 DNA sequence: TGTGCCAGCAGCCCAGGCGGGACAGGGTTATATGGCTACACCTTC.

This clone was observed once. The rearrangement uses TRBV2 and TRBJ1-3; D unclear. V was clipped by 4 bases and J by 0 bases, with 13 bases between them. The germline CDR1 and CDR2 sequences are SNHLY and FYNNEI. The CDR3 is 16 amino acids. This CDR3 is CASSAPGSYSGNTIYF. The CDR3 DNA is TGTGCCAGCAGTGCCCCGGGGAGCTACTCTGGAAACACCATATATTTT. Drawing the rest from reference TRBV2 and TRBJ1-3, the complete variable domain is EPEVTQTPSHQVTQMGQEVILRCVPISNHLYFYWYRQILGQKVEFLVSFYNNEISEKSEIFDDQFSVERPDGSNFTLKIRSTKLEDSAMYFCASSAPGSYSGNTIYFGEGSWLTVV.

This chain connects TRBV2 to TRBJ2-3; possibly TRBD2 for D (5 bases). Germline V gene sequence: CDR1 SNHLY, CDR2 FYNNEI. Between the trimmed V and J ends, which lost 4 bases and 0 bases, there was a span of 5 bases. There are 13 residues in the CDR3. CDR3 amino acids: CASSGGSTDTQYF. The CDR3 DNA reads as TGTGCCAGCAGTGGAGGGAGCACAGATACGCAGTATTTT.

The chain recombines TRBV30 with TRBJ1-1; TRBD1 matches 7 bases. Germline assignment: CDR1 GTSNPN and CDR2 SVGIG (reference sequence). Trimming removed 2 bases from V and 5 bases from J; junction bases left unmatched: 8. This CDR3 region has 14 residues. The chain's CDR3 is CAWSRDRDLTEAFF. The CDR3 DNA is TGTGCCTGGAGTAGAGACAGGGATTTGACTGAAGCTTTCTTT. The variable domain in full, completed from reference TRBV30 and TRBJ1-1, reads SQTIHQWPATLVQPVGSPLSLECTVEGTSNPNLYWYRQAAGRGLQLLFYSVGIGQISSEVPQNLSASRPQDRQFILSSKKLLLSDSGFYLCAWSRDRDLTEAFFGQGTRLTVV.

This chain connects TRBV5-1 to TRBJ2-1; D perhaps matches TRBD2 (5 bases). CDR3 size: 16 residues. The V and J ends lost 4 bases and 2 bases respectively, with 16 bases between them. Germline loops: CDR1 SGHRS, CDR2 YFSETQ. CDR3 sequence (DNA): TGCGCCAGCAGCCCGACGTCCGGACTTACCTACAATGAGCAGTTCTTC. Its protein is CASSPTSGLTYNEQFF.

V gene TRBV27 combines with J gene TRBJ1-5, with no clear D. This CDR3 is built from 19 residues. The V gene lost 3 bases and the J gene lost 3 bases, with 24 bases spanning the gap. Germline V gives CDR1 MNHEY, CDR2 SMNVEV (reference sequence). The CDR3: CASSFRVGGFRTLNQPQHF. The CDR3 DNA follows: TGTGCCAGCAGTTTTCGGGTTGGAGGGTTTAGAACCCTCAATCAGCCCCAGCATTTT.

Concerning this clone: This same CDR3 is encoded by further DNA sequences in the sample. The chain has TRBV5-1 and TRBJ1-1; the match to TRBD1 covers 8 bases. The trim removed 3 bases at V and 2 bases at J, leaving 3 bases unmatched. The CDR3 is 14 residues long. Germline CDR1 and CDR2: SGHRS and YFSETQ. CDR3 residues: CASSSGQGNTEAFF. The CDR3 nucleotides are TGCGCCAGCAGCTCCGGACAGGGAAACACTGAAGCTTTCTTT.

As to this clone: This CDR3 is also generated by other DNA sequences in the sample. The genes are TRBV30 and TRBJ2-7; 11 nucleotides match TRBD1. The V gene's germline CDR1 is GTSNPN and CDR2 SVGIG (reference sequence). The CDR3 runs to 15 residues. J lost 2 bases, V lost 0 bases, and 3 bases had no gene match. This CDR3 is CAWSVRDRGTYEQYF. CDR3 nucleotide sequence: TGTGCCTGGAGTGTAAGGGACAGGGGGACCTACGAGCAGTACTTC.

The chain carries TRBV7-2 and TRBJ1-1; 7 bases fit TRBD1. The CDR3 loop spans 15 amino acids. Germline CDR1 is SGHTA and CDR2 is FQGNSA. The J segment lost 2 bases and the V segment lost 4 bases, leaving 7 bases of the junction unmatched. CDR3 nucleotide sequence: TGTGCCAGCAGCTCCGTAGGGACAGAAAACACTGAAGCTTTCTTT. Translated, it gives CASSSVGTENTEAFF.

V and J are TRBV11-2 and TRBJ2-2; no definite D call. The CDR3 is made up of 13 amino acids. Germline lookup yields CDR1 SGHAT and CDR2 FQNNGV. Trimming removed 5 bases from V and 2 bases from J, with 6 bases in between. The chain's CDR3 is CASSLDNTGELFF. CDR3 DNA sequence: TGTGCCAGCAGCCTGGACAACACCGGGGAGCTGTTTTTT.

The CDR3 nucleotides read TGTGCCAGCAGTAGTCCAACGGGCACAGATACGCAGTATTTT. It specifies CASSSPTGTDTQYF. The chain recombines TRBV28 with TRBJ2-3; D gene unclear. The CDR3 loop spans 14 amino acids. Germline CDR1 reads MDHEN; CDR2 reads SYDVKM. The germline V and J ends were trimmed by 5 bases and 1 base, with 10 bases remaining between them. The full variable domain, completed using reference TRBV28 and TRBJ2-3, is DVKVTQSSRYLVKRTGEKVFLECVQDMDHENMFWYRQDPGLGLRLIYFSYDVKMKEKGDIPEGYSVSREKKERFSLILESASTNQTSMYLCASSSPTGTDTQYFGPGTRLTVL.

The rearrangement uses TRBV15 and TRBJ2-1; D not resolved. The V and J ends lost 6 bases and 4 bases respectively, with 10 bases between them. This CDR3 is built from 13 residues. The V gene's germline CDR1 is LNHNV and CDR2 YYDKDF (reference sequence). The CDR3 spells CATSAIEYNEQFF. As DNA, the CDR3 is TGTGCCACCAGTGCTATAGAATACAATGAGCAGTTCTTC.

This clone was counted once. V and J are TRBV28 and TRBJ2-3; 15 bases align to TRBD2. Germline V gene data show CDR1 as MDHEN and CDR2 as SYDVKM. The CDR3 has 18 residues. V lost 10 bases, J lost 2 bases, and 13 bases stayed unmatched. The CDR3 sequence is CATSGTSGGNVITDTQYF. The CDR3 coding sequence is TGTGCCACCTCCGGGACTAGCGGGGGGAACGTCATCACAGATACGCAGTATTTT.